The 13 T cell receptor beta chains given below trace back to one sample, sequenced in a study of shared clonotypes between healthy human individuals. Profiled with immunoSEQ multiplex PCR; TCRdb holds only in-frame clones, not every one. The sample includes under 1,900,000 clones, approximately 98.5% of them seen just once. Source material: naive CD4+ T cells sorted from blood. Subset of the sample: CD45RA+ positively selected. The origin of the receptors is a man aged 25 to 45 in good health.

The V and J genes are TRBV7-9 and TRBJ2-2, with D uncertain. Germline V gene lookup returns CDR1 SEHNR and CDR2 FQNEAQ (reference sequence). The CDR3 is 17 amino acids. V was cut by 3 bases and J by 2 bases, with 16 bases left in between. The CDR3 coding sequence is TGTGCCAGCAGCTTCCCAATACTCCTCAAAAACACCGGGGAGCTGTTTTTT. Protein: CASSFPILLKNTGELFF.

The chain combines TRBV27 with TRBJ2-5, with a possible D match to TRBD1 (5 bases). The germline gives CDR1 MNHEY, CDR2 SMNVEV (reference sequence). The CDR3 length is 13 residues. Trimming pared 3 bases from V and 1 base from J, leaving 6 bases between. The CDR3: CASSFDSQETQYF. In DNA, the CDR3 is TGTGCCAGCAGTTTTGACAGCCAAGAGACCCAGTACTTC.

This chain joins TRBV5-4 and TRBJ2-3; the match to TRBD2 covers 7 bases. Looked up from germline, CDR1 is SGHNT and CDR2 is YYREEE (reference sequence). J was trimmed by 0 bases and V by 10 bases; bases with no gene match: 5. CDR3 length equals 13 residues. This CDR3 reads CAGSGGSTDTQYF. The CDR3 nucleotides are TGTGCCGGGTCGGGAGGAAGCACAGATACGCAGTATTTT.

V gene TRBV18 combines with J gene TRBJ2-7; 9 bases are shared with TRBD1. Trimming cost V 7 bases and J 7 bases; bases outside gene matches: 8. This CDR3 spans 13 amino acids. Germline V gene sequence: CDR1 KGHSH, CDR2 LQKENI. The CDR3 DNA reads TGTGCCAGCTTGGGACAGGGCGGAAAAGAGCAGTACTTC. Protein product: CASLGQGGKEQYF.

The chain uses TRBV28 and TRBJ2-7; 7 bases align to TRBD1. Germline loops: CDR1 MDHEN, CDR2 SYDVKM. V lost 4 bases, J lost 3 bases, and 6 bases stayed unmatched. The CDR3 totals 14 residues. As DNA, the CDR3 is TGTGCCAGCAGTTCCCCGGACAGGCGCTACGAGCAGTACTTC. Amino acids: CASSSPDRRYEQYF.

The CDR3: CASRTPGAPYNEQFF. The CDR3 coding sequence is TGTGCCAGCAGAACCCCGGGAGCGCCGTACAATGAGCAGTTCTTC. This chain joins TRBV5-4 and TRBJ2-1; the D gene is possibly TRBD2 (6 bases). Trimming removed 5 bases at V and 4 bases at J, with 16 bases between. This CDR3 is 15 amino acids long. CDR1 is SGHNT and CDR2 is YYREEE in the germline V gene (reference sequence).

This clone was detected only once. The gene calls are TRBV9 and TRBJ2-6; perhaps TRBD1 as D (6 bases). Between the trimmed V and J ends, which lost 3 bases and 0 bases, there was a span of 10 bases. This CDR3 spans 16 amino acids. Germline values: CDR1 SGDLS, CDR2 YYNGEE. CDR3 sequence: CASSEGHRSGANVLTF. The CDR3 bases are TGTGCCAGCAGCGAGGGACACCGCTCTGGGGCCAACGTCCTGACTTTC.

The chain links TRBV29-1 to TRBJ2-1, with 7 nucleotides matching TRBD2. The junction had 5 bases not matched to a gene; V was cut back by 5 bases and J by 4 bases. The length of the CDR3 is 13 residues. In germline, CDR1 is SQVTM, CDR2 ANQGSEA. The CDR3 DNA is TGCAGCGTTAGGACTAGAGGGTACAATGAGCAGTTCTTC. This translates into CSVRTRGYNEQFF.

The chain joins TRBV9 to TRBJ1-1; 8 bases are shared with TRBD1. The V gene end was trimmed by 3 bases and the J gene end by 0 bases; junction bases not matched to a gene: 4. Germline loops: CDR1 SGDLS, CDR2 YYNGEE. The CDR3 is made up of 15 amino acids. CDR3 nucleotides: TGTGCCAGCAGCGAACAGGGGGTACTGAACACTGAAGCTTTCTTT. Its translation: CASSEQGVLNTEAFF.

This sequence joins TRBV11-3 and TRBJ2-1, with 9 bases aligning to TRBD2. CDR1 is SGHNT and CDR2 is YENEEA in the germline V gene. The junction had 3 bases not matched to a gene; V was cut back by 6 bases and J by 0 bases. The CDR3 has 15 amino acids. CDR3 nucleotides: TGTGCCAGCAGAGCTAGCGGGAACTCCTACAATGAGCAGTTCTTC. It encodes CASRASGNSYNEQFF. The full variable domain, with the rest looked up from reference TRBV11-3 and TRBJ2-1, is EAGVVQSPRYKIIEKKQPVAFWCNPISGHNTLYWYLQNLGQGPELLIRYENEEAVDDSQLPKDRFSAERLKGVDSTLKIQPAELGDSAVYLCASRASGNSYNEQFFGPGTRLTVL.

The chain employs TRBV7-3 and TRBJ2-7; D remains unclear. Per the germline V gene, CDR1 is SGHTA and CDR2 is FQGTGA. The ends were cut back, 1 base at V and 3 bases at J, with 10 bases in the middle. There are 14 residues in the CDR3. CDR3 in amino acids: CASSLSPGSYEQYF. CDR3 coding DNA: TGTGCCAGCAGCTTAAGTCCAGGAAGCTACGAGCAGTACTTC.

The chain has TRBV7-4 and TRBJ1-4; 8 nucleotides match TRBD1. J gave up 3 bases and V 5 bases, and 5 bases lay outside the gene matches. The germline V gene has CDR1 SGHVT and CDR2 SQSDAQ. The CDR3 totals 15 residues. The DNA of the CDR3 is TGTGCCAGCAGCCCTCGACAGGGGCCTAATGAAAAACTGTTTTTT. It encodes CASSPRQGPNEKLFF.

V gene TRBV11-2 combines with J gene TRBJ2-7; D is undetermined. The CDR3 consists of 12 residues. Germline values: CDR1 SGHAT, CDR2 FQNNGV. V lost 0 bases to trimming and J lost 8 bases, with 8 bases between them. CDR3 sequence reads: CASSLDGQKQYF. The CDR3 nucleotides are TGTGCCAGCAGCTTAGATGGGCAGAAGCAGTACTTC.